The TCR beta chain under discussion was sequenced for a study of blood T cell repertoires in COVID-19. Study-wide background: The origin of the acute and convalescent COVID-19 samples was the United States, Italy and Spain. In each case, the material was cDNA or gDNA derived from T cells, B-cell-depleted T cells, or PBMCs.

This table comes from immunoSEQ multiplex PCR, and its TCRdb copy is limited to in-frame clones, with some not included. In the table there are about 170,000 clones, about four fifths of which are singletons. Germline V gene lookup returns CDR1 KGHSH and CDR2 LQKENI. CDR3 size: 13 residues. Between the trimmed V and J ends, which lost 2 bases and 8 bases, there was a span of 12 bases. Material for sequencing was peripheral blood. The source is a woman older than 75 with acute or convalescent COVID-19. The chain has TRBV18 and TRBJ1-2; D may be TRBD1 (6 bases). The CDR3 is CASSPSGDPGYTF. Written as DNA, the CDR3 is TGTGCCAGCTCACCATCAGGGGATCCAGGCTACACCTTC.